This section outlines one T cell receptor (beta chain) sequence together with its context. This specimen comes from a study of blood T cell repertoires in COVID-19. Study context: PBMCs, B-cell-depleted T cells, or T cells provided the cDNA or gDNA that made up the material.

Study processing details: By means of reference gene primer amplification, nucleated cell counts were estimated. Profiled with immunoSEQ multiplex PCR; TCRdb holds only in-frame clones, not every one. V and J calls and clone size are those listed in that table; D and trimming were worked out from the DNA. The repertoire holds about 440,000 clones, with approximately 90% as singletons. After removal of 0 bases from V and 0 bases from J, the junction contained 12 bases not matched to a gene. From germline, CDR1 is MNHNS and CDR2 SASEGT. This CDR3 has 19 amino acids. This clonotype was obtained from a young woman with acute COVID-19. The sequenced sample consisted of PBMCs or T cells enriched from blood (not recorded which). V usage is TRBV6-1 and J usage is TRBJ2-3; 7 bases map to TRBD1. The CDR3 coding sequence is TGTGCCAGCAGTGAAGCCGGCGACAGGGCCCTCCCTAGCACAGATACGCAGTATTTT. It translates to CASSEAGDRALPSTDTQYF.